Each of the 17 T cell receptor beta chains below was sequenced from the same sample in a study of blood T cell repertoires in COVID-19. Assay: immunoSEQ multiplex PCR; the TCRdb copy retains only in-frame clones and omits some. The sample consists of fewer than 350,000 clones, 88% of them appearing once. The sample comprised PBMCs or T cells enriched from blood (not recorded which). The receptors derive from a woman aged 55-70 years in a cohort exposed to, infected with or recovered from COVID-19 (not recorded which).

The CDR3 bases are TGTGCCAGCAGTTTTGGGGGCGCTAGCGGGAGGAGACCCACAGATACGCAGTATTTT. Its translation: CASSFGGASGRRPTDTQYF. The chain couples TRBV27 to TRBJ2-3, with TRBD2 matching over 11 bases. The CDR3 sequence is 19 residues long. Unmatched junction bases numbered 13, after V lost 3 bases and J lost 2 bases. From germline, CDR1 is MNHEY and CDR2 SMNVEV (reference sequence).

The V and J genes are TRBV21-1 and TRBJ2-7; the table names TRBD2, a call not compared with the DNA. TRBV21-1 is a pseudogene segment. CDR3 length: 18 amino acids. CDR3 residues: CASSDSTSGRRTVGEQYF. The CDR3 nucleotides read TGTGCCAGCAGCGACTCGACTAGCGGGAGAAGAACGGTGGGCGAGCAGTACTTC.

This clone was counted a few times. The chain links TRBV7-9 to TRBJ2-1; 9 bases map to TRBD2. The trim removed 5 bases at V and 5 bases at J, leaving 19 bases unmatched. Germline CDR1 reads SEHNR; CDR2 reads FQNEAQ (reference sequence). The CDR3 loop spans 19 amino acids. The CDR3 reads CASSPGGRGSGSPHNEQFF. The CDR3 DNA sequence: TGTGCCAGCAGCCCAGGGGGGCGGGGTAGCGGGAGCCCCCACAATGAGCAGTTCTTC.

The rearrangement uses TRBV6-6 and TRBJ1-4; no clear D gene. CDR1 is MNHNY and CDR2 is SVGAGI in the germline V gene (reference sequence). Between the trimmed V and J ends, which lost 7 bases and 0 bases, there was a span of 15 bases. The CDR3 extends over 16 amino acids. The CDR3 coding sequence is TGTGCCAGCACTGTGGTCGTAGCCACAACTAATGAAAAACTGTTTTTT. Translated, it gives CASTVVVATTNEKLFF.

This clone showed up just a few times. CDR3 sequence reads: CASSVSGSYTF. DNA for the CDR3: TGTGCCAGCAGCGTCTCGGGGAGCTACACCTTC. The chain links TRBV9 to TRBJ1-2; D gene uncertain. The CDR3 is 11 amino acids. Germline V gene sequence: CDR1 SGDLS, CDR2 YYNGEE. Trimming pared 2 bases from V and 9 bases from J, leaving 8 bases between.

The rearrangement uses TRBV18 and TRBJ2-1; maybe TRBD1 (6 bases). The CDR3 spans 14 residues. Germline CDR1 and CDR2: KGHSH and LQKENI. The V end was cut by 0 bases, the J end by 5 bases, with 8 bases between. In DNA form, the CDR3 reads TGTGCCAGCTCACCACCCAGGGGTGACAATGAGCAGTTCTTC. Protein sequence: CASSPPRGDNEQFF.

On this clone itself: The same CDR3 can be traced to other DNA sequences in this sample. J is TRBJ1-2 and V is TRBV27, with TRBD1 identical over 8 bases. The CDR3 extends over 13 amino acids. The trim removed 2 bases at V and 4 bases at J, leaving 0 bases unmatched. Germline loops: CDR1 MNHEY, CDR2 SMNVEV (reference sequence). CDR3 sequence (DNA): TGTGCCAGCAGTTTAGACAGGGGCTATGGCTACACCTTC. This codes for CASSLDRGYGYTF.

The J gene is TRBJ1-1, the V gene TRBV18; 8 positions agree with TRBD1. Germline V gives CDR1 KGHSH, CDR2 LQKENI. V was clipped by 8 bases and J by 1 base; unmatched bases: 9. This CDR3 comprises 15 residues. The CDR3 DNA follows: TGTGCCAGCATCACAGGGGGTGGTAAGAACACTGAAGCTTTCTTT. Amino acid sequence: CASITGGGKNTEAFF.

This clone turned up a few times. The V and J genes are TRBV19 and TRBJ1-6; 7 positions agree with TRBD1. Germline-derived CDR1 and CDR2 are LNHDA and SQIVND (reference sequence). V lost 3 bases to trimming and J lost 13 bases; unmatched junction nucleotides: 12. The CDR3 has 15 residues. CDR3 in DNA: TGTGCCAGTAGTATCAGAGGGCAGGGGGTTAACCCCCTCCACTTT. It is translated as CASSIRGQGVNPLHF.

This clone was detected once. The chain is built from TRBV5-1 and TRBJ2-4; 8 nucleotides agree with TRBD2. V lost 0 bases and J lost 0; bases outside the gene matches: 5. The CDR3 runs 17 residues. Looked up from germline, CDR1 is SGHRS and CDR2 is YFSETQ. The CDR3 region is CASSLDPSGPAKNIQYF. The CDR3 DNA is TGCGCCAGCAGCTTGGACCCTAGCGGGCCAGCCAAAAACATTCAGTACTTC. Based on the CDR3 plus reference TRBV5-1 and TRBJ2-4, the full variable domain is KAGVTQTPRYLIKTRGQQVTLSCSPISGHRSVSWYQQTPGQGLQFLFEYFSETQRNKGNFPGRFSGRQFSNSRSEMNVSTLELGDSALYLCASSLDPSGPAKNIQYFGAGTRLSVL.

The chain employs TRBV18 and TRBJ2-7, with TRBD2 matching 8 bases. Germline-derived CDR1 and CDR2 are KGHSH and LQKENI. The CDR3 covers 17 residues. V trimming: 3 bases; J trimming: 0 bases; junction bases outside the gene matches: 10. CDR3 residues: CASSPLGRGSSSYEQYF. For the CDR3, the DNA is TGTGCCAGCTCACCCCTCGGGAGGGGCTCGAGCTCCTACGAGCAGTACTTC. Together with reference TRBV18 and TRBJ2-7, the CDR3 gives the full variable domain: NAGVMQNPRHLVRRRGQEARLRCSPMKGHSHVYWYRQLPEEGLKFMVYLQKENIIDESGMPKERFSAEFPKEGPSILRIQQVVRGDSAAYFCASSPLGRGSSSYEQYFGPGTRLTVT.

Comments on this clone: One junction end disagrees with the germline gene, perhaps due to a read error. The chain recombines TRBV7-3 with TRBJ2-7; TRBD1 matches at 7 bases. The germline gives CDR1 SGHTA, CDR2 FQGTGA. This CDR3 comprises 15 residues. This CDR3 is CASSIGTATSDEQYF. Written as DNA, the CDR3 is TGTGCCAGCAGCATCGGGACAGCAACCTCCGACGAGCAGTACTTC.

The chain recombines TRBV6-4 with TRBJ2-7; 13 bases match TRBD2. The J segment lost 3 bases and the V segment lost 6 bases, leaving 5 bases of the junction unmatched. CDR1 and CDR2 (germline): MRHNA, SNTAGT. The CDR3 loop spans 15 amino acids. The CDR3 DNA reads as TGTGCCAGCAGCGCCGGGACTAGCGGGAACTACGAGCAGTACTTC. This codes for CASSAGTSGNYEQYF.

This clone was observed a few times. V usage is TRBV1 and J usage is TRBJ2-7; the table's D call, TRBD2, has no DNA check behind it. TRBV1 represents a pseudogene. CDR3 length: 15 amino acids. CDR3 sequence reads: CTSSQDDSGSPEQYF. CDR3 sequence (DNA): TGCACCAGCAGCCAAGACGATAGCGGGAGCCCCGAGCAGTACTTC.

V gene TRBV18 combines with J gene TRBJ1-6; tentatively, D is TRBD1 (6 bases). The CDR3 is 16 amino acids. Germline V gene data show CDR1 as KGHSH and CDR2 as LQKENI. Trimming removed 5 bases at V and 5 bases at J, with 16 bases between. CDR3 nucleotides: TGTGCCAGCTCAGCAACGGGGGGCTTCGATAATTCACCCCTCCACTTT. This encodes CASSATGGFDNSPLHF.

This rearrangement joins TRBV4-1 to TRBJ2-1; TRBD2 matches 11 bases. CDR3 size: 17 residues. Germline lookup yields CDR1 MGHRA and CDR2 YSYEKL. The V gene end was trimmed by 0 bases and the J gene end by 3 bases; junction bases not matched to a gene: 4. CDR3 nucleotide sequence: TGCGCCAGCAGCCAAGATCCAGGACTAGCGGGCTACAATGAGCAGTTCTTC. This encodes CASSQDPGLAGYNEQFF.

This chain links TRBV7-9 with TRBJ1-5; 8 bases map to TRBD1. CDR1 is SEHNR and CDR2 is FQNEAQ in the germline V gene (reference sequence). Trimming removed 0 bases from V and 7 bases from J; junction bases left unmatched: 8. This CDR3 contains 16 residues. The CDR3 region is CASSLAGQGADQPQHF. In nucleotides, the CDR3 is TGTGCCAGCAGCTTAGCTGGACAGGGAGCGGACCAGCCCCAGCATTTT.